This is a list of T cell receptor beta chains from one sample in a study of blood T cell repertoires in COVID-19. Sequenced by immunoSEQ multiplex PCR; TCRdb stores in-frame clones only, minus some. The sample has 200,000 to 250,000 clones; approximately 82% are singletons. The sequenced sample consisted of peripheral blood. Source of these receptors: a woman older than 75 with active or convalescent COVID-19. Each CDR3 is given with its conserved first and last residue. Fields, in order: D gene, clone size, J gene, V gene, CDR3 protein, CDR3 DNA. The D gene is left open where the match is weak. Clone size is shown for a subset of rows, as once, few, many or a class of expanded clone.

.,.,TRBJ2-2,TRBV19,CASNRGAAGELFF,TGTGCCAGTAATCGGGGGGCGGCCGGGGAGCTGTTTTTT
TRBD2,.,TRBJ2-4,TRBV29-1,CSVSGLAEGPRYF,TGCAGCGTCTCGGGACTAGCGGAAGGGCCCCGGTACTTC
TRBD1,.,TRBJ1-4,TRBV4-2,CASSQDLSTGAELFF,TGTGCCAGCAGCCAAGATCTCTCGACAGGGGCCGAACTGTTTTTT
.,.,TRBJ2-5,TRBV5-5,CASSLNRGGETQYF,TGTGCCAGCAGCCTTAACAGGGGGGGAGAGACCCAGTACTTC
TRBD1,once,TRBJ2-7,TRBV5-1,CASSPAGGSYEQYF,TGCGCCAGCAGTCCCGCAGGGGGCAGCTACGAGCAGTACTTC
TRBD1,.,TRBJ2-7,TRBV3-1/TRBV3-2,CAAKGTDYEQYF,TGTGCCGCAAAGGGGACAGACTACGAGCAGTACTTC
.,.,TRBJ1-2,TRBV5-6,CASSLVSGSGYTF,TGTGCCAGCAGCTTGGTGAGTGGTTCTGGCTACACCTTC
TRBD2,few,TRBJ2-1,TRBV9,CASSVGASGAGGEQFF,TGTGCCAGCAGCGTAGGAGCTAGCGGAGCGGGTGGTGAGCAGTTCTTC
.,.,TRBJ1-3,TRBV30,CAWSVTGSGNTIYF,TGTGCCTGGAGTGTGACGGGTTCTGGAAACACCATATATTTT
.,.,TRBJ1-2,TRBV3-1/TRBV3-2,CASSQSGFGGYTF,TGTGCCAGCAGCCAATCCGGGTTTGGCGGCTACACCTTC
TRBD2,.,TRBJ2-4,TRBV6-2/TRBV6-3,CASSYGSGTSGKNIQYF,TGTGCCAGCAGTTACGGATCTGGGACTAGCGGAAAAAACATTCAGTACTTC
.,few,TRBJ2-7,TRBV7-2,CASGSRSASYEQYF,TGTGCCAGCGGGTCGCGGAGTGCCTCCTACGAGCAGTACTTC
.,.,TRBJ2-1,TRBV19,CATRGRGAGNEQFF,TGTGCCACTAGGGGGCGGGGGGCCGGCAATGAGCAGTTCTTC
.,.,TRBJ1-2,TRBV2,CASSEGFGGGYTF,TGTGCCAGCAGTGAAGGATTCGGGGGTGGCTACACCTTC
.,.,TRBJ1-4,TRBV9,CASSVGGETSEKLFF,TGTGCCAGCAGCGTAGGGGGGGAAACCTCGGAAAAACTGTTTTTT
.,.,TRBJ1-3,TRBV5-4,CASSFDGGSGNTIYF,TGTGCCAGCAGCTTCGACGGGGGTTCCGGAAACACCATATATTTT
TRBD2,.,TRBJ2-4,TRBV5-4,CASSPGGATAKNIQYF,TGTGCCAGCAGCCCCGGGGGGGCCACCGCCAAAAACATTCAGTACTTC